The rows below give T cell receptor beta chains drawn from one sample of a study of blood T cell repertoires in COVID-19. Method: immunoSEQ multiplex PCR; TCRdb's copy keeps in-frame clones and lacks some. This sample carries some 200,000 clones, roughly nine tenths of them seen once, and the ten largest clones take about 3.1%. The source material was PBMCs or T cells enriched from blood (not recorded which). The receptor set was obtained from a woman between 50 and 59 years old in a cohort exposed to, infected with or recovered from COVID-19 (not recorded which). The CDR3 runs from the conserved cysteine through the conserved F or W. Each record gives: J gene, V gene, D gene, clone size, CDR3 protein, CDR3 DNA. The D gene is left open where the match is weak. Not every row has a clone size; where given, it reads once, few, many or a size class.

J gene: TRBJ2-2; V gene: TRBV19; D gene: .; clone size: .; CDR3 protein: CASSILRSQNTGELFF; CDR3 DNA: TGTGCCAGTAGTATATTAAGGAGCCAGAACACCGGGGAGCTGTTTTTT
J gene: TRBJ1-5; V gene: TRBV19; D gene: .; clone size: .; CDR3 protein: CASSIRGRGGNQPQHF; CDR3 DNA: TGTGCCAGTAGTATACGAGGGAGGGGAGGCAATCAGCCCCAGCATTTT
J gene: TRBJ1-1; V gene: TRBV19; D gene: .; clone size: .; CDR3 protein: CASSKSGLSTEAFF; CDR3 DNA: TGTGCCAGTAGTAAGTCAGGGTTGAGCACTGAAGCTTTCTTT
J gene: TRBJ1-4; V gene: TRBV4-3; D gene: .; clone size: .; CDR3 protein: CASSQAPYNEKLFF; CDR3 DNA: TGCGCCAGCAGCCAAGCCCCCTATAATGAAAAACTGTTTTTT
J gene: TRBJ1-1; V gene: TRBV5-6; D gene: .; clone size: .; CDR3 protein: CASSLEFSPKLSTEAFF; CDR3 DNA: TGTGCCAGCAGCTTGGAGTTCTCCCCCAAACTGAGTACTGAAGCTTTCTTT
J gene: TRBJ2-7; V gene: TRBV27; D gene: .; clone size: .; CDR3 protein: CASSYTTGAYEQYF; CDR3 DNA: TGTGCCAGCAGTTACACGACAGGCGCCTACGAGCAGTACTTC
J gene: TRBJ1-1; V gene: TRBV29-1; D gene: .; clone size: .; CDR3 protein: CSVEAGAVGAFF; CDR3 DNA: TGCAGCGTTGAAGCAGGGGCTGTCGGAGCTTTCTTT
J gene: TRBJ2-2; V gene: TRBV10-2; D gene: TRBD1; clone size: .; CDR3 protein: CASSEWGQGTTGELFF; CDR3 DNA: TGCGCCAGCAGTGAGTGGGGACAGGGAACCACCGGGGAGCTGTTTTTT
J gene: TRBJ1-4; V gene: TRBV6-5; D gene: TRBD1; clone size: .; CDR3 protein: CASSRGQGREKLFF; CDR3 DNA: TGTGCCAGCTCCCGAGGACAGGGGAGGGAAAAACTGTTTTTT
J gene: TRBJ2-1; V gene: TRBV9; D gene: .; clone size: .; CDR3 protein: CASSSKARVVEQFF; CDR3 DNA: TGTGCCAGCAGCTCAAAGGCTAGAGTGGTGGAGCAGTTCTTC
J gene: TRBJ1-5; V gene: TRBV4-3; D gene: .; clone size: .; CDR3 protein: CASSPIWRGNQPQHF; CDR3 DNA: TGCGCCAGCAGCCCGATATGGCGGGGCAATCAGCCCCAGCATTTT
J gene: TRBJ2-7; V gene: TRBV11-3; D gene: .; clone size: .; CDR3 protein: CASSPDGTSSYEQYF; CDR3 DNA: TGTGCCAGCAGCCCAGACGGGACATCCTCCTACGAGCAGTACTTC
J gene: TRBJ1-6; V gene: TRBV29-1; D gene: .; clone size: .; CDR3 protein: CSDDGGGPRNSPLHF; CDR3 DNA: TGCAGCGACGATGGGGGGGGCCCACGTAATTCACCCCTCCACTTT
J gene: TRBJ1-1; V gene: TRBV4-1; D gene: .; clone size: .; CDR3 protein: CASSQGEGVILNTEAFF; CDR3 DNA: TGCGCCAGCAGCCAAGGAGAGGGGGTAATACTAAACACTGAAGCTTTCTTT
J gene: TRBJ1-1; V gene: TRBV7-2; D gene: .; clone size: .; CDR3 protein: CASSSGGEAFF; CDR3 DNA: TGTGCCAGCAGCTCGGGGGGTGAAGCTTTCTTT
J gene: TRBJ1-2; V gene: TRBV28; D gene: .; clone size: .; CDR3 protein: CASRTAAGYTF; CDR3 DNA: TGTGCCAGTCGAACGGCGGCAGGCTACACCTTC
J gene: TRBJ2-1; V gene: TRBV4-3; D gene: .; clone size: .; CDR3 protein: CASSQGRDYNEQFF; CDR3 DNA: TGCGCCAGCAGCCAAGGTAGAGATTACAATGAGCAGTTCTTC
J gene: TRBJ1-2; V gene: TRBV28; D gene: TRBD1; clone size: .; CDR3 protein: CATPQGNYGYTF; CDR3 DNA: TGTGCCACCCCACAGGGGAACTATGGCTACACCTTC
J gene: TRBJ2-3; V gene: TRBV4-3; D gene: TRBD2; clone size: .; CDR3 protein: CASSQGPPASGGATDTQYF; CDR3 DNA: TGCGCCAGCAGCCAAGGGCCCCCCGCTAGCGGGGGGGCTACAGATACGCAGTATTTT
J gene: TRBJ2-7; V gene: TRBV6-5; D gene: TRBD1; clone size: .; CDR3 protein: CASSYLVTGSYEQYF; CDR3 DNA: TGTGCCAGCAGTTACTTGGTGACAGGGTCCTACGAGCAGTACTTC
J gene: TRBJ2-7; V gene: TRBV4-2; D gene: TRBD1; clone size: .; CDR3 protein: CASSQGQTYEQYF; CDR3 DNA: TGTGCCAGCAGCCAGGGACAGACCTACGAGCAGTACTTC
J gene: TRBJ1-5; V gene: TRBV7-2; D gene: TRBD1; clone size: .; CDR3 protein: CTSSLWTGDQPQHF; CDR3 DNA: TGTACCAGCAGCTTATGGACAGGGGATCAGCCCCAGCATTTT
J gene: TRBJ1-6; V gene: TRBV5-6; D gene: .; clone size: .; CDR3 protein: CASSAGGSGNSPLHF; CDR3 DNA: TGTGCCAGCAGCGCGGGTGGGTCTGGAAATTCACCCCTCCACTTT
J gene: TRBJ2-3; V gene: TRBV9; D gene: .; clone size: .; CDR3 protein: CASSVHRRADTQYF; CDR3 DNA: TGTGCCAGCAGCGTACACAGGAGGGCAGATACGCAGTATTTT
J gene: TRBJ2-7; V gene: TRBV10-3; D gene: TRBD1; clone size: .; CDR3 protein: CATSQGAYEQYF; CDR3 DNA: TGTGCCACCAGTCAGGGGGCCTACGAGCAGTACTTC
J gene: TRBJ2-5; V gene: TRBV6-2/TRBV6-3; D gene: TRBD2; clone size: .; CDR3 protein: CASSYLGLGAGGARQTQYF; CDR3 DNA: TGTGCCAGCAGTTACCTGGGACTAGGGGCTGGCGGGGCCAGGCAGACCCAGTACTTC
J gene: TRBJ2-7; V gene: TRBV9; D gene: TRBD1; clone size: few; CDR3 protein: CASSVSGQSYEQYF; CDR3 DNA: TGTGCCAGCAGCGTCTCGGGACAGTCCTACGAGCAGTACTTC
J gene: TRBJ1-2; V gene: TRBV9; D gene: .; clone size: .; CDR3 protein: CASSVSGHLNYGYTF; CDR3 DNA: TGTGCCAGCAGCGTTTCGGGACACCTTAACTATGGCTACACCTTC
J gene: TRBJ1-4; V gene: TRBV5-1; D gene: .; clone size: .; CDR3 protein: CASSLENGEKLFF; CDR3 DNA: TGCGCCAGCAGCCTAGAAAATGGTGAAAAACTGTTTTTT
J gene: TRBJ2-2; V gene: TRBV5-4; D gene: TRBD1; clone size: .; CDR3 protein: CASSQWDRGQGGELFF; CDR3 DNA: TGTGCCAGCAGCCAATGGGACAGGGGGCAGGGCGGGGAGCTGTTTTTT
J gene: TRBJ2-7; V gene: TRBV28; D gene: .; clone size: .; CDR3 protein: CASSSVDGAPSYEQYF; CDR3 DNA: TGTGCCAGCAGTTCAGTCGACGGAGCCCCATCCTACGAGCAGTACTTC
J gene: TRBJ2-3; V gene: TRBV7-2; D gene: .; clone size: .; CDR3 protein: CASSSRSPQDTQYF; CDR3 DNA: TGTGCCAGCAGCTCCCGGAGCCCTCAGGATACGCAGTATTTT
J gene: TRBJ1-4; V gene: TRBV15; D gene: .; clone size: .; CDR3 protein: CATTRGTNEKLFF; CDR3 DNA: TGTGCCACCACCCGGGGAACTAATGAAAAACTGTTTTTT
J gene: TRBJ1-6; V gene: TRBV18; D gene: .; clone size: few; CDR3 protein: CASSSQEGHNSPLHF; CDR3 DNA: TGTGCCAGCTCATCGCAGGAAGGCCATAATTCACCCCTCCACTTT
J gene: TRBJ1-2; V gene: TRBV7-2; D gene: .; clone size: .; CDR3 protein: CASSLDLQGTYGYTF; CDR3 DNA: TGTGCCAGCAGCTTAGACCTACAGGGTACCTATGGCTACACCTTC
J gene: TRBJ1-5; V gene: TRBV7-8; D gene: TRBD1; clone size: few; CDR3 protein: CASSQLGTVSNQPQHF; CDR3 DNA: TGTGCCAGCAGCCAACTCGGGACAGTCAGCAATCAGCCCCAGCATTTT
J gene: TRBJ1-1; V gene: TRBV19; D gene: .; clone size: few; CDR3 protein: CASSIGAGKAFF; CDR3 DNA: TGTGCCAGTAGTATAGGGGCAGGGAAAGCTTTCTTT
J gene: TRBJ2-2; V gene: TRBV6-6; D gene: .; clone size: once; CDR3 protein: CASSWVRTGWTGELFF; CDR3 DNA: TGTGCCAGCAGTTGGGTCCGAACAGGGTGGACCGGGGAGCTGTTTTTT
J gene: TRBJ1-1; V gene: TRBV27; D gene: .; clone size: .; CDR3 protein: CASSLGKGKAFF; CDR3 DNA: TGTGCCAGCAGTTTGGGGAAGGGGAAAGCTTTCTTT
J gene: TRBJ1-4; V gene: TRBV30; D gene: TRBD1; clone size: .; CDR3 protein: CAWNSQGVEKLFF; CDR3 DNA: TGTGCCTGGAATTCCCAGGGGGTCGAGAAACTGTTTTTT
J gene: TRBJ1-2; V gene: TRBV30; D gene: .; clone size: .; CDR3 protein: CAWSNQGRAIGYTF; CDR3 DNA: TGTGCCTGGAGTAATCAGGGGCGCGCCATCGGCTACACCTTC
J gene: TRBJ2-7; V gene: TRBV5-1; D gene: .; clone size: .; CDR3 protein: CASSSGFMYEQYF; CDR3 DNA: TGCGCCAGCAGCTCGGGATTTATGTACGAGCAGTACTTC
J gene: TRBJ1-6; V gene: TRBV9; D gene: TRBD1; clone size: once; CDR3 protein: CASSVLQGGNSPLHF; CDR3 DNA: TGTGCCAGCAGCGTACTACAGGGGGGGAATTCACCCCTCCACTTT
J gene: TRBJ2-5; V gene: TRBV7-2; D gene: TRBD2; clone size: .; CDR3 protein: CAGTPSGGALETQYF; CDR3 DNA: TGTGCCGGGACCCCGAGCGGGGGGGCTCTAGAGACCCAGTACTTC
J gene: TRBJ1-3; V gene: TRBV7-8; D gene: .; clone size: .; CDR3 protein: CASSLVEGFGNTIYF; CDR3 DNA: TGTGCCAGCAGCTTAGTGGAGGGGTTTGGAAACACCATATATTTT
J gene: TRBJ2-2; V gene: TRBV9; D gene: .; clone size: once; CDR3 protein: CASSHKRGFPNTGELFF; CDR3 DNA: TGTGCCAGCAGCCACAAGAGAGGGTTCCCGAACACCGGGGAGCTGTTTTTT
J gene: TRBJ2-5; V gene: TRBV5-1; D gene: TRBD1; clone size: once; CDR3 protein: CASSLDGRGQETQYF; CDR3 DNA: TGCGCCAGCAGCTTGGACGGCAGGGGGCAAGAGACCCAGTACTTC
J gene: TRBJ1-1; V gene: TRBV6-2/TRBV6-3; D gene: .; clone size: many; CDR3 protein: CASSPIGSSPGDTEAFF; CDR3 DNA: TGTGCCAGCAGCCCTATCGGGTCCTCCCCAGGGGACACTGAAGCTTTCTTT
J gene: TRBJ1-2; V gene: TRBV7-8; D gene: TRBD1; clone size: .; CDR3 protein: CASSLGLTGGLNGYTF; CDR3 DNA: TGTGCCAGCAGCTTAGGGCTGACAGGGGGGTTGAATGGCTACACCTTC
J gene: TRBJ2-2; V gene: TRBV7-2; D gene: TRBD2; clone size: .; CDR3 protein: CASSLAGEAGVGELFF; CDR3 DNA: TGTGCCAGCAGCTTAGCGGGGGAAGCGGGGGTCGGGGAGCTGTTTTTT
J gene: TRBJ2-6; V gene: TRBV6-5; D gene: .; clone size: once; CDR3 protein: CASSPAGSGANVLTF; CDR3 DNA: TGTGCCAGCAGTCCCGCCGGGTCTGGGGCCAACGTCCTGACTTTC
J gene: TRBJ1-4; V gene: TRBV10-3; D gene: TRBD1; clone size: .; CDR3 protein: CAISRDRATTNEKLFF; CDR3 DNA: TGTGCCATCAGTAGAGACAGGGCAACAACTAATGAAAAACTGTTTTTT
J gene: TRBJ1-2; V gene: TRBV6-5; D gene: TRBD1; clone size: .; CDR3 protein: CASRTRTGVEYGYTF; CDR3 DNA: TGTGCCAGCAGAACTAGGACAGGGGTTGAATATGGCTACACCTTC